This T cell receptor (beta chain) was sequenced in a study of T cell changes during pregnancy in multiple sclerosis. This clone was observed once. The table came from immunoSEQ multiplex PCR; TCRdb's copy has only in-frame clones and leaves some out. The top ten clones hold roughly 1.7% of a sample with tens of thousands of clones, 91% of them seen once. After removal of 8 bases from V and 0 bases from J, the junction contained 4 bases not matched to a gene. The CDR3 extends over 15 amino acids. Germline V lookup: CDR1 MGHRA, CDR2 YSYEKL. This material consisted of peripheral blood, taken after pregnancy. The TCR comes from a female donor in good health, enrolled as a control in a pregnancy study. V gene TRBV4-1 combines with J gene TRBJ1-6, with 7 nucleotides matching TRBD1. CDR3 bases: TGCGCCAGCGGGGACAGAAGCTCCTATAATTCACCCCTCCACTTT. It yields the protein CASGDRSSYNSPLHF.